This T cell receptor beta chain comes out of a study of T cells in Graves' hyperthyroidism and ophthalmopathy. Regions amplified from RNA transcripts were the TCR beta CDR3 regions. First-round RT-PCR of the TCR CDR3 relied on the HTBI primer set. One entry per CDR3 protein results from TCRdb running MiXCR on the multiplex PCR reads. The table has 75,000 to 100,000 distinct CDR3 sequences, roughly 49% seen once. A word on this clonotype: The target antigen is unknown.

The authors deemed Graves' hyperthyroidism stable absent ophthalmopathy progression within 18 months. Exclusion of a patient resulted from uncontrolled infection, other autoimmune disease, pregnancy or lactation. The CDR3 runs to 13 residues. Germline CDR1 reads LNHNV; CDR2 reads YYDKDF (reference sequence). The junction had 8 bases not matched to a gene; V was cut back by 8 bases and J by 7 bases. General observations from the study: Classification by a 13 V-J model distinguished ophthalmopathy from stable hyperthyroidism. Blood samples included most of the expanded thyroid clonotypes exceeding 0.001.

The sequence was collected from a woman aged 40 to 55 with Graves' hyperthyroidism. The chain recombines TRBV15 with TRBJ2-7; 10 positions match TRBD2. The sequenced sample was blood. CDR3 bases: TGTGCCACCTCCAGCGGGAGGGCCAGAGAGCAGTACTTC. Its protein product is CATSSGRAREQYF.